The 32 T cell receptor beta chains given below trace back to one sample, sequenced in a study of graft-versus-host responses after intestinal transplantation. Assay used: immunoSEQ multiplex PCR; TCRdb lists only in-frame clones, some missing. The sample records approximately 37,000 clones, just under 90% being singletons. The sample here was PBMCs, taken less than 280 days after transplant. Receptors were obtained from a human patient who received an intestinal transplant, so some T cells may come from the graft donor.

The chain combines TRBV19 with TRBJ2-7; 8 nucleotides agree with TRBD2. Germline values: CDR1 LNHDA, CDR2 SQIVND (reference sequence). Trimming removed 5 bases from V and 3 bases from J; junction bases left unmatched: 3. This CDR3 has 13 residues. The CDR3 region has the DNA TGTGCCAGTAGTCCTAGCGGGTTCTACGAGCAGTACTTC. It translates to CASSPSGFYEQYF.

The chain has TRBV12-5 and TRBJ2-2; 9 bases map to TRBD1. Germline CDR1 LGHNT, CDR2 FRNRAP. The CDR3 runs to 15 residues. Unmatched junction bases numbered 6, after V lost 6 bases and J lost 4 bases. The CDR3 spells CASGNGQGITGELFF. For the CDR3, the DNA is TGTGCTAGTGGCAACGGACAGGGGATCACCGGGGAGCTGTTTTTT.

This chain links TRBV5-4 with TRBJ2-7; 9 bases fit TRBD2. Germline values: CDR1 SGHNT, CDR2 YYREEE (reference sequence). The CDR3 spans 16 residues. After removal of 3 bases from V and 0 bases from J, the junction contained 7 bases not matched to a gene. CDR3 nucleotide sequence: TGTGCCAGCAGCTCCCTCTCTAGCGGGATCTCCTACGAGCAGTACTTC. As protein: CASSSLSSGISYEQYF.

V is TRBV10-3 and J is TRBJ1-2; 11 nucleotides align to TRBD1. This CDR3 has 14 amino acids. Germline loops: CDR1 ENHRY, CDR2 SYGVKD. With 6 bases clipped from V and 6 bases from J, the junction kept 6 bases outside the gene matches. The CDR3 protein is CAIRSGTGGDGYTF. CDR3 sequence (DNA): TGTGCCATCAGATCCGGGACAGGGGGTGATGGCTACACCTTC.

This chain links TRBV25-1 with TRBJ2-3, with D unclear. Germline lookup yields CDR1 MGHDK and CDR2 SYGVNS. The V end lost 5 bases, the J end lost 2 bases, and 17 bases lay between the germline ends. The CDR3 contains 16 residues. Here the CDR3 DNA reads TGTGCCAGCAGTCCGTTCCAGCTGAGACCCACAGATACGCAGTATTTT. Its protein product is CASSPFQLRPTDTQYF.

This chain connects TRBV30 to TRBJ1-1; D ambiguous. From germline, CDR1 is GTSNPN and CDR2 SVGIG (reference sequence). V dropped 2 bases and J dropped 4 bases, with 11 bases sitting between them. CDR3 length: 13 amino acids. CDR3 protein: CAWSRGRSTEAFF. In DNA form, the CDR3 reads TGTGCCTGGAGTCGTGGTAGGAGCACTGAAGCTTTCTTT.

V is TRBV19 and J is TRBJ1-2; no definite D call. The germline gives CDR1 LNHDA, CDR2 SQIVND (reference sequence). This CDR3 is 15 amino acids long. V was trimmed by 5 bases and J by 8 bases, leaving 21 bases between them. This CDR3 is CASSPLLDIEGGYTF. The DNA for the CDR3 is TGTGCCAGTAGTCCCCTTCTTGACATTGAAGGAGGCTACACCTTC.

This clone has just a few counts. The chain joins TRBV6-5 to TRBJ1-4; the match to TRBD1 covers 7 bases. The CDR3 sequence is 14 residues long. Germline V CDR1 and CDR2: MNHEY, SVGAGI. Trimming removed 7 bases from V and 3 bases from J; junction bases left unmatched: 5. CDR3 nucleotide sequence: TGTGCCAGCAAACCGGGACAGTCTAATGAAAAACTGTTTTTT. Translated, it gives CASKPGQSNEKLFF.

V is TRBV9 and J is TRBJ1-3; D is perhaps TRBD1 (5 bases). Germline V gene sequence: CDR1 SGDLS, CDR2 YYNGEE. The CDR3 loop spans 14 amino acids. V was clipped by 4 bases and J by 4 bases, with 12 bases between them. Here the CDR3 DNA reads TGTGCCAGCAGCATGCAGGGAACGGGAAACACCATATATTTT. It yields the protein CASSMQGTGNTIYF.

The chain links TRBV6-1 to TRBJ1-1; D remains ambiguous. Trimming left V 5 bases short and J 0 bases short, with 10 bases between. Looked up from germline, CDR1 is MNHNS and CDR2 is SASEGT. The CDR3 is made up of 14 amino acids. The CDR3 loop is CASSLNTLNTEAFF. CDR3 in DNA: TGTGCCAGCAGTCTAAATACCCTGAACACTGAAGCTTTCTTT.

CDR3: CASSKETGQIYNEQFF. CDR3 in DNA: TGTGCCAGCAGTAAAGAAACGGGACAGATCTACAATGAGCAGTTCTTC. V usage is TRBV6-1 and J usage is TRBJ2-1; 7 bases fit TRBD1. In germline, CDR1 is MNHNS, CDR2 SASEGT. The junction had 10 bases not matched to a gene; V was cut back by 5 bases and J by 3 bases. This CDR3 spans 16 amino acids.

This clone appeared once. The rearrangement uses TRBV10-3 and TRBJ1-2, with 9 bases aligning to TRBD1. Germline V lookup: CDR1 ENHRY, CDR2 SYGVKD. V gave up 4 bases and J gave up 3 bases; unmatched junction bases: 3. The CDR3 length is 14 residues. DNA for the CDR3: TGTGCCATCAGTGGGGGACAGGGAGACTATGGCTACACCTTC. This sequence encodes CAISGGQGDYGYTF.

The chain carries TRBV21-1 and TRBJ2-2; the table's D call, TRBD2, has no DNA check behind it. TRBV21-1 is shown as a pseudogene. The CDR3 is 14 residues long. The CDR3 DNA reads as TGTGCCATAGAGCGGAGGCCGGGCACCGGGGAGCTGTTTTTT. It encodes CAIERRPGTGELFF.

Written as DNA, the CDR3 is TGTGCCAGTGGACTGGAAAATCAAGAGACCCAGTACTTC. Its translation is CASGLENQETQYF. This chain connects TRBV11-2 to TRBJ2-5; TRBD2 might be the D (5 bases). The CDR3 is 13 amino acids. Trimming took off 9 bases at V and 2 bases at J, with 13 bases between the two ends. The V gene's germline CDR1 is SGHAT and CDR2 FQNNGV.

The chain uses TRBV19 and TRBJ2-3, with D perhaps TRBD1 (6 bases). CDR1 and CDR2 (germline): LNHDA, SQIVND (reference sequence). The CDR3 is 14 residues long. Trimming removed 4 bases at V and 2 bases at J, with 10 bases between. CDR3 residues: CASSSDRLTDTQYF. The CDR3 region has the DNA TGTGCCAGTAGTAGTGACAGGCTCACAGATACGCAGTATTTT.

The CDR3 protein is CASSTSPGQGYNQPQHF. The DNA of the CDR3 is TGTGCCAGTAGTACCTCACCCGGACAGGGCTACAATCAGCCCCAGCATTTT. This sequence joins TRBV19 and TRBJ1-5, with 8 bases that match TRBD1. J was trimmed by 3 bases and V by 4 bases; bases with no gene match: 11. CDR1 and CDR2 (germline): LNHDA, SQIVND (reference sequence). The CDR3 extends over 17 amino acids.

The genes are TRBV7-8 and TRBJ1-5, with D possibly TRBD1 on 5 matching bases. Trimming took 1 base from V and 7 from J, leaving 14 bases between them. Germline assignment: CDR1 SGHVS and CDR2 FQNEAQ. The CDR3 runs to 15 residues. Here the CDR3 reads CASSLVEGLGQPQHF. For the CDR3, the DNA is TGTGCCAGCAGCTTAGTCGAGGGGCTTGGGCAGCCCCAGCATTTT.

The V gene is TRBV7-9, the J gene TRBJ2-1; 11 bases match TRBD2. The CDR3 is 15 amino acids. Trimming removed 5 bases from V and 4 bases from J; junction bases left unmatched: 4. Germline V gene lookup returns CDR1 SEHNR and CDR2 FQNEAQ (reference sequence). CDR3 protein: CASSLTSGGYNEQFF. The CDR3 DNA reads as TGTGCCAGCAGCCTCACTAGCGGGGGATACAATGAGCAGTTCTTC.

This clone was counted a single time. The gene calls are TRBV2 and TRBJ2-2, with D perhaps matching TRBD1 or TRBD2 (5 bases each). Trimming took 3 bases from V and 0 from J, leaving 17 bases between them. Germline-derived CDR1 and CDR2 are SNHLY and FYNNEI. This CDR3 has 18 residues. The chain's CDR3 is CASSEGELFNANTGELFF. The CDR3 DNA is TGTGCCAGCAGTGAGGGGGAACTCTTCAACGCGAACACCGGGGAGCTGTTTTTT. The full variable domain, in which reference TRBV2 and TRBJ2-2 provide the parts outside the CDR3, is EPEVTQTPSHQVTQMGQEVILRCVPISNHLYFYWYRQILGQKVEFLVSFYNNEISEKSEIFDDQFSVERPDGSNFTLKIRSTKLEDSAMYFCASSEGELFNANTGELFFGEGSRLTVL.

The rearrangement links TRBV9 to TRBJ2-1, with 9 nucleotides matching TRBD1. The CDR3 sequence is 15 residues long. V lost 4 bases, J lost 4 bases, and 6 bases stayed unmatched. The germline CDR1 and CDR2 sequences are SGDLS and YYNGEE. The CDR3 reads CASSQTGTGYNEQFF. As DNA, the CDR3 is TGTGCCAGCAGCCAAACCGGGACAGGGTACAATGAGCAGTTCTTC.

The rearrangement uses TRBV6-6 and TRBJ2-7; the match to TRBD2 covers 10 bases. CDR1 is MNHNY and CDR2 is SVGAGI in the germline V gene (reference sequence). V shed 5 bases, J shed 4 bases, and the junction held 8 bases outside the gene matches. The CDR3 is 15 amino acids. This CDR3 is CASSTGAGGQYEQYF. In DNA form, the CDR3 reads TGTGCCAGCAGTACCGGAGCGGGGGGGCAATACGAGCAGTACTTC.

The chain uses TRBV4-1 and TRBJ2-6, with D uncertain. V was trimmed by 0 bases and J by 2 bases, leaving 5 bases between them. The germline gives CDR1 MGHRA, CDR2 YSYEKL. This CDR3 contains 15 residues. The CDR3, as DNA: TGCGCCAGCAGCCAAGATACTACTGGGGCCAACGTCCTGACTTTC. It is translated as CASSQDTTGANVLTF.

The genes are TRBV20-1 and TRBJ2-7; TRBD1 is a possible D gene (6 bases). Trimming pared 3 bases from V and 3 bases from J, leaving 6 bases between. Germline V gene sequence: CDR1 DFQATT, CDR2 SNEGSKA (reference sequence). CDR3 size: 11 residues. The CDR3 sequence: CSARTGYEQYF. CDR3 sequence (DNA): TGCAGTGCTAGGACAGGCTACGAGCAGTACTTC.

This clone was observed a few times. The chain recombines TRBV6-1 with TRBJ1-5, with 8 bases lining up with TRBD1. V was pared by 5 bases and J by 6 bases, with 3 bases of the junction left unmatched. This CDR3 is 13 amino acids long. Germline CDR1 and CDR2: MNHNS and SASEGT. The CDR3 protein is CASSPGGSQPQHF. DNA for the CDR3: TGTGCCAGCAGTCCAGGGGGCTCTCAGCCCCAGCATTTT.

This clone was found once. This sequence joins TRBV7-8 and TRBJ1-2, with a weak D call TRBD1 (5 bases). CDR3 length equals 15 residues. Trimming removed 5 bases at V and 0 bases at J, with 13 bases between. The germline CDR1 and CDR2 sequences are SGHVS and FQNEAQ. CDR3 residues: CASSPFEDTNYGYTF. The DNA for the CDR3 is TGTGCCAGCAGCCCTTTTGAGGACACTAACTATGGCTACACCTTC.

The rearrangement links TRBV11-2 to TRBJ2-7; perhaps TRBD1 as D (6 bases). The V gene's germline CDR1 is SGHAT and CDR2 FQNNGV. The germline V and J ends were trimmed by 5 bases and 3 bases, with 14 bases remaining between them. The CDR3 length is 14 residues. The CDR3 sequence: CASSPLLGGYEQYF. The CDR3 DNA reads as TGTGCCAGCAGCCCGCTGTTAGGGGGCTACGAGCAGTACTTC.

V is TRBV6-5 and J is TRBJ2-3, with 9 bases aligning to TRBD1. CDR1 is MNHEY and CDR2 is SVGAGI in the germline V gene. Trimming at V came to 4 bases and at J to 2 bases, leaving 4 bases not matched to a gene. This CDR3 region has 15 residues. The CDR3 reads CASSLGQGHTDTQYF. CDR3 in DNA: TGTGCCAGCAGTTTGGGACAGGGCCACACAGATACGCAGTATTTT.

The CDR3 sequence: CASSRWGGGGVMTQYF. The CDR3 bases are TGCGCCAGCAGCCGGTGGGGGGGAGGAGGGGTAATGACGCAGTATTTT. This chain uses TRBV4-1 with TRBJ2-3; 7 positions match TRBD2. The germline V gene has CDR1 MGHRA and CDR2 YSYEKL. Trimming removed 4 bases from V and 9 bases from J; junction bases left unmatched: 16. The CDR3 has 16 amino acids.

This sequence joins TRBV19 and TRBJ1-4, with 7 bases identical to TRBD1. The junction had 14 bases not matched to a gene; V was cut back by 3 bases and J by 13 bases. The CDR3 runs to 15 residues. Germline values: CDR1 LNHDA, CDR2 SQIVND (reference sequence). As DNA, the CDR3 is TGTGCCAGTAGTATGGCCCGGGGACAGAGGTCTAGACTGTTTTTT. Translated: CASSMARGQRSRLFF.

J is TRBJ2-5 and V is TRBV9; D unclear. The assigned J gene may be wrong: the sequence end matches TRBJ2-7 better. This CDR3 has 11 residues. Germline CDR1 and CDR2: SGDLS and YYNGEE. The DNA of the CDR3 is TGTGCCAGCAGCGTAGACGGCGAGCAGTACTTC. It yields the protein CASSVDGEQYF.

The chain couples TRBV4-1 to TRBJ1-6; D perhaps matches TRBD1 (6 bases). This CDR3 contains 15 residues. Trimming left V 1 base short and J 7 bases short, with 11 bases between. Germline assignment: CDR1 MGHRA and CDR2 YSYEKL. The CDR3 protein is CASSQARTANSPLHF. The CDR3 coding sequence is TGCGCCAGCAGCCAAGCTAGGACAGCGAATTCACCCCTCCACTTT.

The chain couples TRBV6-5 to TRBJ2-3; TRBD1 matches at 7 bases. Germline trimming cut 0 bases from V and 2 bases from J; bases unmatched to any gene: 2. This CDR3 comprises 15 residues. The germline V gene encodes CDR1 MNHEY and CDR2 SVGAGI. The CDR3 region has the DNA TGTGCCAGCAGTTACTCGACAGGGAACACAGATACGCAGTATTTT. It encodes CASSYSTGNTDTQYF.